Shown below are 11 T cell receptor beta chains from a single sample sequenced in a study of early T cells in non-severe SARS-CoV-2 infection. One entry per CDR3 protein results from TCRdb running MiXCR on the 5' RACE reads. The sample lists more than 55,000 distinct CDR3 sequences; just under 9% were seen once. The sample was whole blood. These receptors all come from an adult who was a healthcare worker with PCR-confirmed SARS-CoV-2 infection or an uninfected control (not recorded which).

This clonotype was counted many times. The J gene is TRBJ1-2, the V gene TRBV10-3; D might be TRBD1 (5 bases). The length of the CDR3 is 15 residues. Trimming left V 3 bases short and J 2 bases short, with 13 bases between. In germline, CDR1 is ENHRY, CDR2 SYGVKD. DNA for the CDR3: TGTGCCATCAGTGATGCAGGGATAAGCAACTATGGCTACACCTTC. It is translated as CAISDAGISNYGYTF.

This clonotype was found a few times. J is TRBJ2-7 and V is TRBV5-1; maybe TRBD2 (6 bases). This CDR3 is built from 14 residues. V gave up 0 bases and J gave up 3 bases, with 10 bases separating them. The V gene's germline CDR1 is SGHRS and CDR2 YFSETQ. CDR3: CASSLAGRSYEQYF. CDR3 nucleotide sequence: TGCGCCAGCAGCTTGGCCGGGAGAAGCTACGAGCAGTACTTC.

This sequence joins TRBV24-1 and TRBJ1-6; 8 bases align to TRBD1. From germline, CDR1 is KGHDR and CDR2 SFDVKD. There are 17 residues in the CDR3. V lost 9 bases to trimming and J lost 8 bases; unmatched junction nucleotides: 17. CDR3 sequence: CATLRDRKGEGHSPLHF. Here the CDR3 DNA reads TGTGCCACCCTTCGGGACAGGAAAGGGGAAGGGCATTCACCCCTCCACTTT.

This clonotype has at least ten counts. V usage is TRBV7-9 and J usage is TRBJ1-5; a weak D match, TRBD1 (6 bases). The CDR3 contains 17 residues. V was shortened by 3 bases and J by 2 bases, with 17 bases between the two germline ends. Germline CDR1 and CDR2: SEHNR and FQNEAQ (reference sequence). The CDR3 region is CASSLSLQGGGNQPQHF. CDR3 coding DNA: TGTGCCAGCAGCTTGTCTTTACAGGGAGGGGGCAATCAGCCCCAGCATTTT.

V gene TRBV3-1 combines with J gene TRBJ2-7; 10 bases are a match to TRBD1. This CDR3 spans 14 amino acids. CDR1 and CDR2 (germline): LGHDT, YNNKEL (reference sequence). Trimming removed 4 bases from V and 2 bases from J; junction bases left unmatched: 2. CDR3 region: CASSPGQGTYEQYF. CDR3 bases: TGTGCCAGCAGCCCGGGACAGGGGACCTACGAGCAGTACTTC.

This clonotype was recorded a few times. This rearrangement joins TRBV20-1 to TRBJ2-7, with 10 bases identical to TRBD2. The CDR3 is 12 amino acids. Trimming took 6 bases from V and 6 from J; bases not matched to a gene: 5. Germline V gives CDR1 DFQATT, CDR2 SNEGSKA (reference sequence). The CDR3: CSATRLAGEQYF. CDR3 sequence (DNA): TGCAGTGCCACCCGACTAGCGGGCGAGCAGTACTTC.

As DNA, the CDR3 is TGTGCCAGTAGTATCCTCAGTAAACCGGGCCCCCGGTCAGCGGAGCAGTTCTTC. Translated, it gives CASSILSKPGPRSAEQFF. The chain couples TRBV19 to TRBJ2-1; D is undetermined. The CDR3 consists of 18 residues. Looked up from germline, CDR1 is LNHDA and CDR2 is SQIVND (reference sequence). Between the trimmed V and J ends, which lost 3 bases and 10 bases, there was a span of 28 bases.

This clonotype has ten or more counts. The V gene is TRBV7-3, the J gene TRBJ2-1; 10 nucleotides match TRBD2. There are 15 residues in the CDR3. Trimming removed 2 bases from V and 9 bases from J; junction bases left unmatched: 7. Germline V gene sequence: CDR1 SGHTA, CDR2 FQGTGA. CDR3 bases: TGTGCCAGCAGCTTATACCTAGCGGGAGTTGCTGAGCAGTTCTTC. It specifies CASSLYLAGVAEQFF.

This clonotype was detected a few times. This sequence joins TRBV29-1 and TRBJ2-1, with D possibly being TRBD2 (6 bases). The CDR3 runs 16 residues. With 3 bases removed from V and 9 bases from J, the gap between germline ends came to 24 bases. CDR1 is SQVTM and CDR2 is ANQGSEA in the germline V gene. CDR3 DNA: TGCAGCGTTGAGACCCTCATAGCGGCCCGTACAGGTGAGCAGTTCTTC. Translation gives CSVETLIAARTGEQFF.

This clonotype was counted many times. The rearrangement uses TRBV7-9 and TRBJ2-3, with D tentatively TRBD2 (6 bases). Germline V CDR1 and CDR2: SEHNR, FQNEAQ (reference sequence). The CDR3 consists of 15 residues. Trimming cost V 5 bases and J 0 bases, with 12 bases left between them. CDR3 sequence (DNA): TGTGCCAGCAGCATTAGCGGACTTAGCACAGATACGCAGTATTTT. It is translated as CASSISGLSTDTQYF. Together with reference TRBV7-9 and TRBJ2-3, the CDR3 gives the full variable domain: DTGVSQNPRHKITKRGQNVTFRCDPISEHNRLYWYRQTLGQGPEFLTYFQNEAQLEKSRLLSDRFSAERPKGSFSTLEIQRTEQGDSAMYLCASSISGLSTDTQYFGPGTRLTVL.

This clonotype was seen only a few times. The chain is built from TRBV5-5 and TRBJ1-4, with 8 positions matching TRBD1. J was trimmed by 5 bases and V by 4 bases; bases with no gene match: 10. The CDR3 is 16 amino acids. CDR1 and CDR2 from the germline V gene are SGHKS and YYEKEE (reference sequence). In DNA, the CDR3 is TGTGCCAGCAGCCGAGGCGGGACAGGTCCCAATGAAAAACTGTTTTTT. Translation: CASSRGGTGPNEKLFF.